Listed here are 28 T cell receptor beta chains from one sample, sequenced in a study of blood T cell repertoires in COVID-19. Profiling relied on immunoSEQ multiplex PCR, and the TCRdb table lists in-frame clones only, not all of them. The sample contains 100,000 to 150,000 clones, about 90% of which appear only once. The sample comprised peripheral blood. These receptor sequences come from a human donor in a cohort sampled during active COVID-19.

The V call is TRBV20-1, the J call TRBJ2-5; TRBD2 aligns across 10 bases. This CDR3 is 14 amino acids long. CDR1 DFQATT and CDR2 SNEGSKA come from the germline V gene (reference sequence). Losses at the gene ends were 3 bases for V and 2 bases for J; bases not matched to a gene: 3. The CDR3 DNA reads TGCAGTGCTAGTCCACTAGCGGGGCAAGAGACCCAGTACTTC. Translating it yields CSASPLAGQETQYF.

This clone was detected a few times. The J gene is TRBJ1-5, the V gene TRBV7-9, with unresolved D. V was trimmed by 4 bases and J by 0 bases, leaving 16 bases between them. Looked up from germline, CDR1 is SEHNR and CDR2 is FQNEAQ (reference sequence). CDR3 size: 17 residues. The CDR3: CASSSAVGDYSNQPQHF. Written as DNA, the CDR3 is TGTGCCAGCAGCTCAGCCGTCGGGGATTATAGCAATCAGCCCCAGCATTTT.

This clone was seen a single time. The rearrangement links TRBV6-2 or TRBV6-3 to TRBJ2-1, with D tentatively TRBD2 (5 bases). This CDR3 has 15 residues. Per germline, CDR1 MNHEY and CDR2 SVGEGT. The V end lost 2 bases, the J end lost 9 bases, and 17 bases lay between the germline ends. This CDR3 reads CASSYTGKGNFEQFF. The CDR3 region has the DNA TGTGCCAGCAGTTACACCGGGAAAGGGAACTTTGAGCAGTTCTTC.

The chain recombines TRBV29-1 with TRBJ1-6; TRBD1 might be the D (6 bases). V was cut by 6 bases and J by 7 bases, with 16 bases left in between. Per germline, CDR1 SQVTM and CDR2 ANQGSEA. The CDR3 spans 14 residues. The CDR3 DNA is TGCAGCGTAATTGAAGGGGGAACAAATTCACCCCTCCACTTT. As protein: CSVIEGGTNSPLHF.

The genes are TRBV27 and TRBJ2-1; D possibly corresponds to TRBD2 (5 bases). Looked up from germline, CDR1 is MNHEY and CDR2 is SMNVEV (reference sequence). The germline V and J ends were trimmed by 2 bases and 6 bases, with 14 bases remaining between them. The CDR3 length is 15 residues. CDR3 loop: CASSLQGLISNEQFF. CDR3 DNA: TGTGCCAGCAGTTTACAAGGACTGATTAGCAATGAGCAGTTCTTC.

CDR3 sequence reads: CATSSNDKIQETQYF. The CDR3 bases are TGTGCCACCAGTTCAAATGACAAAATTCAAGAGACCCAGTACTTC. The V and J genes are TRBV24-1 and TRBJ2-5; no reliable D call. This CDR3 contains 15 residues. V was trimmed by 6 bases and J by 2 bases, leaving 15 bases between them. Germline CDR1 is KGHDR and CDR2 is SFDVKD.

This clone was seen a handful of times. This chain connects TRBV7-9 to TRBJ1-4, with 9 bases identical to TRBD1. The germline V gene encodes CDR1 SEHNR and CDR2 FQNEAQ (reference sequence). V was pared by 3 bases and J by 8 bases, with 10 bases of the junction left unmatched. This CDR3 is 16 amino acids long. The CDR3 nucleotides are TGTGCCAGCAGCTTTTCCGGGACAGGGCCGGGAGAAAAACTGTTTTTT. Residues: CASSFSGTGPGEKLFF.

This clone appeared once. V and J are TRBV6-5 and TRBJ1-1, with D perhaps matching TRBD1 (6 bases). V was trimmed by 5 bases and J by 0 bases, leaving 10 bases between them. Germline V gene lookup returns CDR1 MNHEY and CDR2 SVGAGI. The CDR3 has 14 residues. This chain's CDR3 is CASSTWTVNTEAFF. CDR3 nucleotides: TGTGCCAGCAGTACTTGGACAGTGAACACTGAAGCTTTCTTT.

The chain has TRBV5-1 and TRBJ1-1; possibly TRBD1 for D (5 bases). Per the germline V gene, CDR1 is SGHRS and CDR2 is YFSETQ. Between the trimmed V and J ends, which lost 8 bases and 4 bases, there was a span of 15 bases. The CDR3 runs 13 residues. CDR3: CASCRGRGTEAFF. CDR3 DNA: TGCGCCAGTTGTCGGGGGAGGGGCACTGAAGCTTTCTTT.

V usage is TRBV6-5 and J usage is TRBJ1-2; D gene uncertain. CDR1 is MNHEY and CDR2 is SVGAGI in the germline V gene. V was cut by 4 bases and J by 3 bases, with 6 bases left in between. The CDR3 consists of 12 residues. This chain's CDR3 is CASSFGDYGYTF. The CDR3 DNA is TGTGCCAGCAGTTTCGGGGACTATGGCTACACCTTC.

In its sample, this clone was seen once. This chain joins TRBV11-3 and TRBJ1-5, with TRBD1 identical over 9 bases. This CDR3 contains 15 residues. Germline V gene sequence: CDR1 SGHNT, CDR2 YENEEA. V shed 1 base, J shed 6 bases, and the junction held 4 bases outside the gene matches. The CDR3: CASSLVGTGTQPQHF. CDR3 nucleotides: TGTGCCAGCAGCTTAGTCGGGACAGGGACTCAGCCCCAGCATTTT.

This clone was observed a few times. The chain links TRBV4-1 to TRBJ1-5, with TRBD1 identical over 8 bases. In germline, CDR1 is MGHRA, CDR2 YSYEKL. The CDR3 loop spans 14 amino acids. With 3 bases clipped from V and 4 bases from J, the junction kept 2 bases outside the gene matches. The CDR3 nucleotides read TGCGCCAGCAGCCACGACAGGGGAAATCAGCCCCAGCATTTT. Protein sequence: CASSHDRGNQPQHF.

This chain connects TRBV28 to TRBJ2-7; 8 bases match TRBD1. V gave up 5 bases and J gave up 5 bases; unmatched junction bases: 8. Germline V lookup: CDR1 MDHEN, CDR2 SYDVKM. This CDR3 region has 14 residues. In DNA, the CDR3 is TGTGCCAGCAGTGGACAGGGCCAAGGCCACGAGCAGTACTTC. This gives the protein CASSGQGQGHEQYF.

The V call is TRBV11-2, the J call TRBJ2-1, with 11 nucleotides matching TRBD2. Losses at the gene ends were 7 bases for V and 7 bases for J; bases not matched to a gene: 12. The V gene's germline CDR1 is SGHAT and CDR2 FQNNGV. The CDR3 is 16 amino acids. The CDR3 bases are TGTGCCAGCACCGAGACTATAGCGGGAGGGCCTAATGAGCAGTTCTTC. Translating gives CASTETIAGGPNEQFF. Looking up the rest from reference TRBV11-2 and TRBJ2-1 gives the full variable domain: EAGVAQSPRYKIIEKRQSVAFWCNPISGHATLYWYQQILGQGPKLLIQFQNNGVVDDSQLPKDRFSAERLKGVDSTLKIQPAKLEDSAVYLCASTETIAGGPNEQFFGPGTRLTVL.

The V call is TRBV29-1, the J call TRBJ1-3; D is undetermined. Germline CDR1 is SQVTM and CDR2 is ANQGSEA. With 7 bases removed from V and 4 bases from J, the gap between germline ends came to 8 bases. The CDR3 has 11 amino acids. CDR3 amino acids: CSDQLGNTIYF. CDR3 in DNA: TGCAGCGATCAACTGGGAAACACCATATATTTT.

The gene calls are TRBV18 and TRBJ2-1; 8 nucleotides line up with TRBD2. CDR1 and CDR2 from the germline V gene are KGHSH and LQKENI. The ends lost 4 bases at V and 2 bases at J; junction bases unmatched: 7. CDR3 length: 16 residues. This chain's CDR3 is CASSLQAGVPYNEQFF. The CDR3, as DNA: TGTGCCAGCTCACTACAAGCGGGAGTACCCTACAATGAGCAGTTCTTC.

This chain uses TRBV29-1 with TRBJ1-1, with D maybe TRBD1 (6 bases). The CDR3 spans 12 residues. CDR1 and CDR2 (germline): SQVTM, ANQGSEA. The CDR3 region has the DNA TGCGGACAGACAGGACCGTCCACTGAAGCTTTCTTT. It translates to CGQTGPSTEAFF.

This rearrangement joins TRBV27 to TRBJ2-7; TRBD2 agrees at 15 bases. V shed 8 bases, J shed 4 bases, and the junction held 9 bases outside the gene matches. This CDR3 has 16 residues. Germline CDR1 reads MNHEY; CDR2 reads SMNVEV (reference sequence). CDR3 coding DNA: TGTGCCAGCGGACTAGCGGGAGGGTCAGGCGGGTACGAGCAGTACTTC. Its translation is CASGLAGGSGGYEQYF.

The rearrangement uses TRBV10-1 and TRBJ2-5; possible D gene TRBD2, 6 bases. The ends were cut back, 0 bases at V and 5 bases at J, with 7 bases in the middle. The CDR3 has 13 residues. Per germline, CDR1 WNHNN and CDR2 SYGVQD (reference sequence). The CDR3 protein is CASSESGRETQYF. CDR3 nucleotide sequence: TGCGCCAGCAGTGAGTCAGGGAGGGAGACCCAGTACTTC.

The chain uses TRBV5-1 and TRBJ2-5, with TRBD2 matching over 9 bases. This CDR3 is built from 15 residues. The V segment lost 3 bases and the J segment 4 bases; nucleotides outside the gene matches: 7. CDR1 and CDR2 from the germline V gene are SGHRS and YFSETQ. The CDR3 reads CASSSGGSGRETQYF. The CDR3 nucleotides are TGCGCCAGCAGCTCTGGGGGTAGCGGGAGAGAGACCCAGTACTTC.

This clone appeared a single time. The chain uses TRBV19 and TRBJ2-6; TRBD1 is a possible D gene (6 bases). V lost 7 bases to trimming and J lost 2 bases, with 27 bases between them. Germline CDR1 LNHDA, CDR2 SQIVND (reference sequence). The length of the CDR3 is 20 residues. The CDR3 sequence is CASKTLSTGLLFPGANVLTF. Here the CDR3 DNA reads TGTGCCAGTAAGACGCTCTCCACAGGGCTCCTTTTCCCTGGGGCCAACGTCCTGACTTTC. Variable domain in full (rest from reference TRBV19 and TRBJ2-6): DGGITQSPKYLFRKEGQNVTLSCEQNLNHDAMYWYRQDPGQGLRLIYYSQIVNDFQKGDIAEGYSVSREKKESFPLTVTSAQKNPTAFYLCASKTLSTGLLFPGANVLTFGAGSRLTVL.

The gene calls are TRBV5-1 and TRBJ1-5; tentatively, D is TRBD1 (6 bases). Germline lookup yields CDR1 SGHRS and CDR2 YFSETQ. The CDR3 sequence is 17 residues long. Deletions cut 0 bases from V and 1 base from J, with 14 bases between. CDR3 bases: TGCGCCAGCAGCTTGGAGGGGGGGACGGGGAGCAATCAGCCCCAGCATTTT. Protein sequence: CASSLEGGTGSNQPQHF.

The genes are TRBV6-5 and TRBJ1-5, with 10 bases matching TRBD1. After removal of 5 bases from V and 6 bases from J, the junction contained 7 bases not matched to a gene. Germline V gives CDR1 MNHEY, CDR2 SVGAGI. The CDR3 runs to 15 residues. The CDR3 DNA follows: TGTGCCAGCAGTCCTACCGACAGGGGGCGTCAGCCCCAGCATTTT. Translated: CASSPTDRGRQPQHF.

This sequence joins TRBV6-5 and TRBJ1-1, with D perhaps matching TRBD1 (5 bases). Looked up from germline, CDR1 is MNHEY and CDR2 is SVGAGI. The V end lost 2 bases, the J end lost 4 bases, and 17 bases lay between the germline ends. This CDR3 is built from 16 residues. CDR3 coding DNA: TGTGCCAGCAGTTACGGGGCCAACGGGCGGGGCACTGAAGCTTTCTTT. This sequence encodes CASSYGANGRGTEAFF.

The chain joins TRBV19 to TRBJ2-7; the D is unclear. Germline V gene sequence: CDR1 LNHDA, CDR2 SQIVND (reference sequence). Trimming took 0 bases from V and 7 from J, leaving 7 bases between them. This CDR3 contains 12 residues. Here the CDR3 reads CASSIEFGEQYF. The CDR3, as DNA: TGTGCCAGTAGTATAGAATTCGGGGAGCAGTACTTC.

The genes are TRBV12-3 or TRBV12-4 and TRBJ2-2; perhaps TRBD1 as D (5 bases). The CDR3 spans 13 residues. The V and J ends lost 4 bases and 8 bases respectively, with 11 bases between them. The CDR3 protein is CASSSIGAGELFF. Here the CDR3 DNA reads TGTGCCAGCAGTTCGATAGGGGCAGGGGAGCTGTTTTTT.

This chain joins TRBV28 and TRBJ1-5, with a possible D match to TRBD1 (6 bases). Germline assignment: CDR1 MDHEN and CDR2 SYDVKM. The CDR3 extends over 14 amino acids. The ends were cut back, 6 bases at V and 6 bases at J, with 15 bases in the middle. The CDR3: CASRRGGATQPQHF. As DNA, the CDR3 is TGTGCCAGCAGGCGAGGGGGGGCGACTCAGCCCCAGCATTTT.

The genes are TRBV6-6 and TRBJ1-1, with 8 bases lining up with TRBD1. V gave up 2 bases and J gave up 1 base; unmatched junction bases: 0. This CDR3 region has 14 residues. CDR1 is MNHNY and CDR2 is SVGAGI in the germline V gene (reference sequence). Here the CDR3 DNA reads TGTGCCAGCAGTTACGGACAGGGGAACACTGAAGCTTTCTTT. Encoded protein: CASSYGQGNTEAFF.